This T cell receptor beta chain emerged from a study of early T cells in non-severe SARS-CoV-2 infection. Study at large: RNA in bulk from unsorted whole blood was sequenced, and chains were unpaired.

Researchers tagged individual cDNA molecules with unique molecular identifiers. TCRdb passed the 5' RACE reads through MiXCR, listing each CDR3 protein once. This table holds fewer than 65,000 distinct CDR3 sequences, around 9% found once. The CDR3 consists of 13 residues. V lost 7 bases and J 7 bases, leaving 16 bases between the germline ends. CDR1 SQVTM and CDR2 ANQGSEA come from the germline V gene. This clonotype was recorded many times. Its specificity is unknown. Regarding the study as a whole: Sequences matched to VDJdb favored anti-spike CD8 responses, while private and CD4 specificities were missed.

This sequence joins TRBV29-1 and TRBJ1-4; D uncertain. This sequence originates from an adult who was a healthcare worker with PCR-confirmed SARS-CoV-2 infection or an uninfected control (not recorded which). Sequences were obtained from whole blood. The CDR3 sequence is CSATFLASEKLFF. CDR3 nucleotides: TGCAGCGCCACCTTCCTAGCGAGTGAAAAACTGTTTTTT.